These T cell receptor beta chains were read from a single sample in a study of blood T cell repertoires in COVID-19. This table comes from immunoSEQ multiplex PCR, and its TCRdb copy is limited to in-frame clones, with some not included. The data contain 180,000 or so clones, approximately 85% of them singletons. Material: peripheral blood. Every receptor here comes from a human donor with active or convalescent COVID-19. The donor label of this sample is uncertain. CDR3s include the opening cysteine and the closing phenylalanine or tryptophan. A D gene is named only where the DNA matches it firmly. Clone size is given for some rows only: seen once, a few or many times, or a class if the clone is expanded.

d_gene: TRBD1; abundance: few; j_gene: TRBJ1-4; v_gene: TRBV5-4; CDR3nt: TGTGCCAGCAGCCGGGGTGGGACAGGGAGAGAAAAACTGTTTTTT; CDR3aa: CASSRGGTGREKLFF
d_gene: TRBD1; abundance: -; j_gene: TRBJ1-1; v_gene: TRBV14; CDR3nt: TGTGCCAGCAGCCAAGTGGGGACAGGGTGGAACACTGAAGCTTTCTTT; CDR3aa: CASSQVGTGWNTEAFF
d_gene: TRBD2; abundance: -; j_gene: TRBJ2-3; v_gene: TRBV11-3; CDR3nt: TGTGCCAGCAGCCTCCGGACTAGCGGGGGGGCAGATACGCAGTATTTT; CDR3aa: CASSLRTSGGADTQYF
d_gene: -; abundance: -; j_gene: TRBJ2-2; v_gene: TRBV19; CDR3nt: TGTGCCAGTAGGAGTATAAGGGAGCCTACGAACACCGGGGAGCTGTTTTTT; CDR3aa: CASRSIREPTNTGELFF
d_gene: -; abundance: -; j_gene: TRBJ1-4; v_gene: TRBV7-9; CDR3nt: TGTGCCAGCAGCCGTGACAGCAGAAATGAAAAACTGTTTTTT; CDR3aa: CASSRDSRNEKLFF
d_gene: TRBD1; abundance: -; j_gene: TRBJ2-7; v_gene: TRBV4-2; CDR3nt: TGTGCCAGCAGCCTCGGACAGGTGGCCAAGCAGTACTTC; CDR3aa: CASSLGQVAKQYF
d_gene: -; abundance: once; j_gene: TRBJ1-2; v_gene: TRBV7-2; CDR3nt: TGTGCCAGCAGCCAGACACCCGATAGGTTTGACTACACCTTC; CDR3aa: CASSQTPDRFDYTF
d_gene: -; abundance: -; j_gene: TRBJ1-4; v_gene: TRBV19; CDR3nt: TGTGCCAGTAGTATGGCCCCGACAACTAATGAAAAACTGTTTTTT; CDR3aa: CASSMAPTTNEKLFF
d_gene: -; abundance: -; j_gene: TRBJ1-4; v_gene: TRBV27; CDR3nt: TGTGCCAGCAAATTAACGGCACAGGCTAATGAAAAACTGTTTTTT; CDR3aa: CASKLTAQANEKLFF
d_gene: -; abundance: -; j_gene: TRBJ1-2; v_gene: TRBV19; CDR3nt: TGTGCCAGTACTAACACTTTACGGACATCCCATGGCTACACCTTC; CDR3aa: CASTNTLRTSHGYTF
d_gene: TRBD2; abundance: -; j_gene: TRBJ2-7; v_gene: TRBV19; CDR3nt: TGTGCCAGTAGCCAGGGACTAGCGGGAGTGTCCTACGAGCAGTACTTC; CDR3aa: CASSQGLAGVSYEQYF
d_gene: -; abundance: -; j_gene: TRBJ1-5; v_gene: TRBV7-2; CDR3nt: TGTGCCAGCAGCGTATCCAGGAATCAGCCCCAGCATTTT; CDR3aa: CASSVSRNQPQHF
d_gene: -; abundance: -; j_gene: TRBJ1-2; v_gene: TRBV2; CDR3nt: TGTGCCAGCAGTCTCCCTCAGGGGAATTATGGCTACACCTTC; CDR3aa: CASSLPQGNYGYTF
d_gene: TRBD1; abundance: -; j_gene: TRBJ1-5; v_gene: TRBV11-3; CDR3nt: TGTGCCAGCAGCGCGAGGCCTGGGACAGGGGATAGCAATCAGCCCCAGCATTTT; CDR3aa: CASSARPGTGDSNQPQHF
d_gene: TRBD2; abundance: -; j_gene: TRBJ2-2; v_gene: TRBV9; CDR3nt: TGTGCCAGCAGCCCCCGTGGACGGGAGGGCACCGGGGAGCTGTTTTTT; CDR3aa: CASSPRGREGTGELFF
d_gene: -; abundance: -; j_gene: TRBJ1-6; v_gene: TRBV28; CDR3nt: TGTGCCAGCACCCTAGGGGGACTACGGTCACCCCTCCACTTT; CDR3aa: CASTLGGLRSPLHF
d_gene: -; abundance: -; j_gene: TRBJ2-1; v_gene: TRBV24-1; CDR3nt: TGTGCCACCAGCGCTAGCCTTCGGGAGACTACCGATGAGCAGTTCTTC; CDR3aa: CATSASLRETTDEQFF
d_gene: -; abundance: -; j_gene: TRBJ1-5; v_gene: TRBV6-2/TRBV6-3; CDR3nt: TGTGCCAGCAGTTACTTTGAGATCAGGGGCAATCAGCCCCAGCATTTT; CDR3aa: CASSYFEIRGNQPQHF
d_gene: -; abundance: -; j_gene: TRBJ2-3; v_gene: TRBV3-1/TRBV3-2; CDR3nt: TGTGCCAGCAGCCAAGGGAGGCTAGAAGTGTCAGATACGCAGTATTTT; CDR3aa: CASSQGRLEVSDTQYF
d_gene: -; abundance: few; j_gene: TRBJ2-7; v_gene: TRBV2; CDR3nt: TGTGCCAGCACGGAACAGGGCCGAGTCGGAGAGCAGTACTTC; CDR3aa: CASTEQGRVGEQYF
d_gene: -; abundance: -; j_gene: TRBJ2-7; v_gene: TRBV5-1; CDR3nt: TGCGCCAGCAGCTTAGGAGTTAGCTCCTACGAGCAGTACTTC; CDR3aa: CASSLGVSSYEQYF
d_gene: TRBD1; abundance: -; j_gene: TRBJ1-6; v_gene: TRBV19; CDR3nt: TGTGCCAGCAACAGGGGGAATAATTCACCCCTCCACTTT; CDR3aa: CASNRGNNSPLHF
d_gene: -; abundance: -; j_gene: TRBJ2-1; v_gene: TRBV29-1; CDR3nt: TGCAGCGTTGAAGATCCAGACAGATACAATGAGCAGTTCTTC; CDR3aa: CSVEDPDRYNEQFF
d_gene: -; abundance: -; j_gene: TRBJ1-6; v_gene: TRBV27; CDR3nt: TGTGCCAGCAGTTTAGGTTCAGTTAATTCACCCCTCCACTTT; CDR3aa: CASSLGSVNSPLHF
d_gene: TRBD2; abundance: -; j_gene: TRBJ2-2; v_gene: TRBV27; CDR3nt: TGTGCCAGCAGTCTGGGACTAGCGGGGTACACCGGGGAGCTGTTTTTT; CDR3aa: CASSLGLAGYTGELFF
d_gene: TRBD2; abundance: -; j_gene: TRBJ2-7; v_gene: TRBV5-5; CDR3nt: TGTGCCAGCTCCCCGGGACTAGCGGGGGGGCTTCCCCACGAGCAGTACTTC; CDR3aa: CASSPGLAGGLPHEQYF
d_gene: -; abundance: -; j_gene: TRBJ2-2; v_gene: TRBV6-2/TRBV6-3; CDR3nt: TGTGCCAGCAGTTACTCCGGGTCCGGGGAGCTGTTTTTT; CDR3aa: CASSYSGSGELFF
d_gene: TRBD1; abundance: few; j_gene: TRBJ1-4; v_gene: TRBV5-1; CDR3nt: TGCGCCAGCAGCGTAGGACAGGGAACTAATGAAAAACTGTTTTTT; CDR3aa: CASSVGQGTNEKLFF
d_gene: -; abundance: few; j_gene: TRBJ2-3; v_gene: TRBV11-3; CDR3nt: TGTGCCAGCAGATACACAGATACGCAGTATTTT; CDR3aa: CASRYTDTQYF
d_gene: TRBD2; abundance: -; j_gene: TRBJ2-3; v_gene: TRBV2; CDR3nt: TGTGCCAGCAGTGAATTTGGCGGGAGGGTGACAGATACGCAGTATTTT; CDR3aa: CASSEFGGRVTDTQYF
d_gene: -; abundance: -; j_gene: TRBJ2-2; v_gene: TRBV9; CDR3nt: TGTGCCAGCAGCGTAGCTACCGTTAGGGAGACCGGGGAGCTGTTTTTT; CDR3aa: CASSVATVRETGELFF
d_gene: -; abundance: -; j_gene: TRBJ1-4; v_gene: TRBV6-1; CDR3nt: TGTGCCAGCAGTGAATCAGTGGCCCTTAATGAAAAACTGTTTTTT; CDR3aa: CASSESVALNEKLFF
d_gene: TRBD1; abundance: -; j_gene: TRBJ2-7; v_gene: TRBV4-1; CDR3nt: TGCGCCAGCAGCCGGGGGGACAGGGGGATTGACGAGCAGTACTTC; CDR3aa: CASSRGDRGIDEQYF
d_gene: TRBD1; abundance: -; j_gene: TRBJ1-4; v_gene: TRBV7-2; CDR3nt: TGTGCCAGCAGCCCCCCGACAGGGGGCAATGAAAAACTGTTTTTT; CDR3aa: CASSPPTGGNEKLFF
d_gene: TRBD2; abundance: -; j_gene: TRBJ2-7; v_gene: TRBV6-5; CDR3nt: TGTGCCAGCATTCGACTAGCGGGAGGTGAGCAGTACTTC; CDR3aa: CASIRLAGGEQYF
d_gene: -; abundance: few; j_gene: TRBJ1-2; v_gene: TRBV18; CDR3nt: TGTGCCAGCTCGGAGGGATCAGGCTATGGCTACACCTTC; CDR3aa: CASSEGSGYGYTF
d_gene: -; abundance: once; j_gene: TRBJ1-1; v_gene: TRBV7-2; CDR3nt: TGTGCCAGCAGCTTAGTGGCTCAGAGGAGGGCTTTCTTT; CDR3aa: CASSLVAQRRAFF
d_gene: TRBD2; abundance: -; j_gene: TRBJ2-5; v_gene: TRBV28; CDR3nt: TGTGCCAGCAGTCGACGGACTAGCGGGAGATCAGAGACCCAGTACTTC; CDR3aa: CASSRRTSGRSETQYF
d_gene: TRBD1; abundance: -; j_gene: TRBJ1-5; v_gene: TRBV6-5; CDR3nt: TGTGCCAGCAGGAGGACAGGGGGCGATCAGCCCCAGCATTTT; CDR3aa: CASRRTGGDQPQHF
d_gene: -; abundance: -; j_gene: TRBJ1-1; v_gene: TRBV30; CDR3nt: TGTGCCTGGAGTGTCGGGCGGGGGACTGAAGCTTTCTTT; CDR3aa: CAWSVGRGTEAFF
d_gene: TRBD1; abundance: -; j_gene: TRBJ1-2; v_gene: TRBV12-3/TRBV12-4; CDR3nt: TGTGCCAGCAGTTTTTCAGGGGGCTATGGCTACACCTTC; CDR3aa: CASSFSGGYGYTF
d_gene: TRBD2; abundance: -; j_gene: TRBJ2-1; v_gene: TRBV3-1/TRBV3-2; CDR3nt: TGTGCCAGCAATAGCGGGAGGGCGGTGAATGAGCAGTTCTTC; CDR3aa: CASNSGRAVNEQFF
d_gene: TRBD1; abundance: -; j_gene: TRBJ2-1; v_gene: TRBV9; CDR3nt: TGTGCCAGCAGCGTAAGCAGGGGGCAGCATGAGCAGTTCTTC; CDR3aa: CASSVSRGQHEQFF
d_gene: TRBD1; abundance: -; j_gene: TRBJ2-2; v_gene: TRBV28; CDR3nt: TGTGCCAGCAGTTCCGGACAGGTCGTTCCCGGGGAGCTGTTTTTT; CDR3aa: CASSSGQVVPGELFF
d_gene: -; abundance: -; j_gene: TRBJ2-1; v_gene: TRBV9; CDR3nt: TGTGCCAGCAGCGTAGAGAACGGGAGACGCTACAATGAGCAGTTCTTC; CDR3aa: CASSVENGRRYNEQFF
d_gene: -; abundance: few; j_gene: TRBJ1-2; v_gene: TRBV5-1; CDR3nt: TGCGCCAGCAGGGAACAAGGGGCTAACTATGGCTACACCTTC; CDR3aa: CASREQGANYGYTF
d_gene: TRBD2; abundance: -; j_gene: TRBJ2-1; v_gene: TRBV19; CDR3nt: TGTGCCAGTAGTATCCCAGGAGCGGGAGGGGGGAATGAGCAGTTCTTC; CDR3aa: CASSIPGAGGGNEQFF
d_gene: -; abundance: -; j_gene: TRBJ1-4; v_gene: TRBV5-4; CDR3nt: TGTGCCAGCGCGACCGGGACATCCTATGAAAAACTGTTTTTT; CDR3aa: CASATGTSYEKLFF
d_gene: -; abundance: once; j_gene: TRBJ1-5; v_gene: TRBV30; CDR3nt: TGTGCCTGGAGGGGCCAATCTGGGCAGCCCCAGCATTTT; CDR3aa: CAWRGQSGQPQHF
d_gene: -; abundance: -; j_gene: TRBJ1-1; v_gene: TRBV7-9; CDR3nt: TGTGCCAGCAGCCCATTCGGTGGGGGCGTGAACACTGAAGCTTTCTTT; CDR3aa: CASSPFGGGVNTEAFF
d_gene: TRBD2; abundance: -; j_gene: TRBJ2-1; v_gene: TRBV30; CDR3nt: TGTGCCTGGAGTGTAGCGGGGGGGGCCTCTGAGCAGTTCTTC; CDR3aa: CAWSVAGGASEQFF
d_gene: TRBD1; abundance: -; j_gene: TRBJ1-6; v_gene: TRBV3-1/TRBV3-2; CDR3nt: TGTGCCAGCAGGTTACAGGGGGGAAATTCACCCCTCCACTTT; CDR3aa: CASRLQGGNSPLHF
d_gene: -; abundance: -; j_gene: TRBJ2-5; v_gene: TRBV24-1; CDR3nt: TGTGCCACCAGTGATTCAAGGGACATCCGAAAAGAGACCCAGTACTTC; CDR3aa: CATSDSRDIRKETQYF